In this sample, the clone carrying this TCR beta chain turned up many times. Its specificity is unknown. Each TCR beta library was made by quantitative 5'-RACE that incorporated molecular barcodes. TCRdb re-called the 5' RACE reads with MiXCR, one entry per CDR3 protein. The table shows roughly 200,000 distinct CDR3 sequences, with 25% to 30% occurring only once. The record originates from a study of CD8 T cells in ankylosing spondylitis. The CDR3 extends over 17 amino acids. Trimming removed 3 bases at V and 4 bases at J, with 21 bases between. CDR1 is DFQATT, CDR2 SNEGSKA, per germline (reference sequence). General study results and limits: Matched ankylosing spondylitis synovial fluid reportedly showed significant enrichment of disease-linked clones. Typical of ankylosing spondylitis blood, it appeared, was a TCR beta motif of under 10 highly homologous variants.

The rearrangement links TRBV20-1 to TRBJ2-2; tentative D call: TRBD2 (6 bases). The specimen sequenced was blood, either unsorted or a sorted T cell fraction (not recorded which). The receptor comes from a male donor with ankylosing spondylitis or in good health (not recorded which). The CDR3 is CSASGRGLWFGTGELFF. The CDR3 coding sequence is TGCAGTGCTAGCGGGAGAGGCTTGTGGTTCGGCACCGGGGAGCTGTTTTTT.